This T cell receptor (beta chain) comes out of a study of T cell repertoires in cytomegalovirus infection. About the study: CMV infection and matching HLA type were both indicated by public TCR beta signatures.

TCRdb reprocessed the reads with MiXCR, giving one entry per CDR3 protein. The sample lists fewer than 30,000 distinct CDR3 sequences, approximately 24% seen once, with over 80% in the top ten. V lost 1 base and J 0 bases, leaving 7 bases between the germline ends. The CDR3 extends over 15 amino acids. A word on this clonotype: Its matching antigen is unknown.

This material consisted of CD8+ T cells from cultured PBMCs, taken from culture after CMV antigen stimulation. V usage is TRBV12-3 or TRBV12-4 and J usage is TRBJ1-5; D is ambiguous. The sequence was collected from a human donor in good health (CMV status not recorded). Some clones in this sample may be carry-over from other donors' samples. CDR3: CASSLEALSNQPQHF. The CDR3 DNA reads as TGTGCCAGCAGTTTAGAGGCACTTAGCAATCAGCCCCAGCATTTT.